These T cell receptor beta chains were read from a single sample in a study of T cells after yellow fever vaccination. TCRdb redid the calling of the 5' RACE reads with MiXCR, one entry per CDR3 protein. Counted here are 110,000 or so distinct CDR3 sequences, about 7% occurring once; the ten biggest clones make up roughly 2.8%. Sequencing used CD4+ T cells sorted from PBMCs, obtained roughly 46 days after the first yellow fever vaccination. The receptors here all came from a man between 18 and 29 years old who received the YFV17D yellow fever vaccine. Both conserved end residues are part of each CDR3. D genes are given only for firm matches. Size is stated for part of the rows, as once, few or many counts, or as a class when the clone is expanded.

v_call: TRBV19
j_call: TRBJ2-1
clone_size: many
d_call: NA
cdr3_aa: CASSTEGREQFF
cdr3_nt: TGTGCCAGTAGTACAGAGGGCCGTGAGCAGTTCTTC

v_call: TRBV7-2
j_call: TRBJ1-2
clone_size: many
d_call: TRBD1
cdr3_aa: CASSRPGQGVYGYTF
cdr3_nt: TGTGCCAGCAGCCGTCCGGGACAGGGGGTATATGGCTACACCTTC

v_call: TRBV5-1
j_call: TRBJ2-3
clone_size: many
d_call: NA
cdr3_aa: CASSLDRATDTQYF
cdr3_nt: TGCGCCAGCAGCTTGGACAGGGCGACAGATACGCAGTATTTT

v_call: TRBV12-3/TRBV12-4
j_call: TRBJ1-4
clone_size: many
d_call: TRBD1
cdr3_aa: CASSTRQGTNEKLFF
cdr3_nt: TGTGCCAGCAGTACACGACAGGGGACTAATGAAAAACTGTTTTTT

v_call: TRBV18
j_call: TRBJ2-5
clone_size: many
d_call: NA
cdr3_aa: CASSTRVETQYF
cdr3_nt: TGTGCCAGCTCAACCCGGGTTGAGACCCAGTACTTC

v_call: TRBV7-2
j_call: TRBJ1-3
clone_size: few
d_call: NA
cdr3_aa: CASSSRGSGNTIYF
cdr3_nt: TGTGCCAGCAGCTCAAGGGGTTCTGGAAACACCATATATTTT

v_call: TRBV5-8
j_call: TRBJ2-2
clone_size: many
d_call: NA
cdr3_aa: CASSSGYTGELFF
cdr3_nt: TGTGCCAGCAGCTCTGGCTACACCGGGGAGCTGTTTTTT

v_call: TRBV2
j_call: TRBJ1-5
clone_size: many
d_call: TRBD1
cdr3_aa: CASKGTGRYSNQPQHF
cdr3_nt: TGTGCCAGCAAAGGGACAGGGAGATATAGCAATCAGCCCCAGCATTTT

v_call: TRBV20-1
j_call: TRBJ2-7
clone_size: many
d_call: NA
cdr3_aa: CSARDRTSGEQYF
cdr3_nt: TGCAGTGCTAGAGATCGGACGTCGGGGGAGCAGTACTTC

v_call: TRBV29-1
j_call: TRBJ1-5
clone_size: many
d_call: NA
cdr3_aa: CSVEGVGNQPQHF
cdr3_nt: TGCAGCGTTGAGGGAGTGGGCAATCAGCCCCAGCATTTT

v_call: TRBV27
j_call: TRBJ1-2
clone_size: few
d_call: NA
cdr3_aa: CASSSRGWNGYTF
cdr3_nt: TGTGCCAGCAGTTCCCGAGGGTGGAATGGCTACACCTTC

v_call: TRBV21-1
j_call: TRBJ2-2
clone_size: many
d_call: NA
cdr3_aa: CASSTGQGLAGELFF
cdr3_nt: TGTGCCAGCAGCACGGGACAGGGTCTAGCCGGGGAGCTGTTTTTT

v_call: TRBV24-1
j_call: TRBJ2-3
clone_size: many
d_call: TRBD1
cdr3_aa: CATSDWGQGADTQYF
cdr3_nt: TGTGCCACCAGTGATTGGGGACAGGGGGCCGATACGCAGTATTTT

v_call: TRBV29-1
j_call: TRBJ2-3
clone_size: many
d_call: NA
cdr3_aa: CSVGSDDTQYF
cdr3_nt: TGCAGCGTTGGCTCGGACGATACGCAGTATTTT

v_call: TRBV18
j_call: TRBJ1-2
clone_size: many
d_call: TRBD1
cdr3_aa: CASSPRLGQGQNYGYTF
cdr3_nt: TGTGCCAGCTCACCACGGCTCGGACAGGGGCAAAACTATGGCTACACCTTC

v_call: TRBV7-9
j_call: TRBJ2-1
clone_size: many
d_call: NA
cdr3_aa: CASSLIANEQFF
cdr3_nt: TGTGCCAGCAGCCTAATAGCCAATGAGCAGTTCTTC

v_call: TRBV7-2
j_call: TRBJ2-1
clone_size: many
d_call: NA
cdr3_aa: CASSLDSGSSYNEQFF
cdr3_nt: TGTGCCAGCAGCTTAGACAGTGGGAGCTCCTACAATGAGCAGTTCTTC

v_call: TRBV5-1
j_call: TRBJ2-3
clone_size: many
d_call: TRBD2
cdr3_aa: CASSLLAGGPTDTQYF
cdr3_nt: TGCGCCAGCAGCTTGCTAGCGGGGGGACCCACAGATACGCAGTATTTT

v_call: TRBV27
j_call: TRBJ2-4
clone_size: many
d_call: NA
cdr3_aa: CASSFWGFGNQNIQYF
cdr3_nt: TGTGCCAGCAGTTTTTGGGGTTTCGGCAACCAAAACATTCAGTACTTC

v_call: TRBV7-2
j_call: TRBJ2-2
clone_size: many
d_call: NA
cdr3_aa: CASSLFRGREGGELFF
cdr3_nt: TGTGCCAGCAGCCTCTTCCGGGGAAGGGAAGGCGGGGAGCTGTTTTTT

v_call: TRBV5-5
j_call: TRBJ1-1
clone_size: NA
d_call: NA
cdr3_aa: CASSSRGDTEAFF
cdr3_nt: TGTGCCAGCAGCTCACGAGGGGACACTGAAGCTTTCTTT

v_call: TRBV5-1
j_call: TRBJ1-1
clone_size: many
d_call: TRBD1
cdr3_aa: CASSSDRLTNTEAFF
cdr3_nt: TGCGCCAGCAGCTCGGACAGGCTAACGAACACTGAAGCTTTCTTT